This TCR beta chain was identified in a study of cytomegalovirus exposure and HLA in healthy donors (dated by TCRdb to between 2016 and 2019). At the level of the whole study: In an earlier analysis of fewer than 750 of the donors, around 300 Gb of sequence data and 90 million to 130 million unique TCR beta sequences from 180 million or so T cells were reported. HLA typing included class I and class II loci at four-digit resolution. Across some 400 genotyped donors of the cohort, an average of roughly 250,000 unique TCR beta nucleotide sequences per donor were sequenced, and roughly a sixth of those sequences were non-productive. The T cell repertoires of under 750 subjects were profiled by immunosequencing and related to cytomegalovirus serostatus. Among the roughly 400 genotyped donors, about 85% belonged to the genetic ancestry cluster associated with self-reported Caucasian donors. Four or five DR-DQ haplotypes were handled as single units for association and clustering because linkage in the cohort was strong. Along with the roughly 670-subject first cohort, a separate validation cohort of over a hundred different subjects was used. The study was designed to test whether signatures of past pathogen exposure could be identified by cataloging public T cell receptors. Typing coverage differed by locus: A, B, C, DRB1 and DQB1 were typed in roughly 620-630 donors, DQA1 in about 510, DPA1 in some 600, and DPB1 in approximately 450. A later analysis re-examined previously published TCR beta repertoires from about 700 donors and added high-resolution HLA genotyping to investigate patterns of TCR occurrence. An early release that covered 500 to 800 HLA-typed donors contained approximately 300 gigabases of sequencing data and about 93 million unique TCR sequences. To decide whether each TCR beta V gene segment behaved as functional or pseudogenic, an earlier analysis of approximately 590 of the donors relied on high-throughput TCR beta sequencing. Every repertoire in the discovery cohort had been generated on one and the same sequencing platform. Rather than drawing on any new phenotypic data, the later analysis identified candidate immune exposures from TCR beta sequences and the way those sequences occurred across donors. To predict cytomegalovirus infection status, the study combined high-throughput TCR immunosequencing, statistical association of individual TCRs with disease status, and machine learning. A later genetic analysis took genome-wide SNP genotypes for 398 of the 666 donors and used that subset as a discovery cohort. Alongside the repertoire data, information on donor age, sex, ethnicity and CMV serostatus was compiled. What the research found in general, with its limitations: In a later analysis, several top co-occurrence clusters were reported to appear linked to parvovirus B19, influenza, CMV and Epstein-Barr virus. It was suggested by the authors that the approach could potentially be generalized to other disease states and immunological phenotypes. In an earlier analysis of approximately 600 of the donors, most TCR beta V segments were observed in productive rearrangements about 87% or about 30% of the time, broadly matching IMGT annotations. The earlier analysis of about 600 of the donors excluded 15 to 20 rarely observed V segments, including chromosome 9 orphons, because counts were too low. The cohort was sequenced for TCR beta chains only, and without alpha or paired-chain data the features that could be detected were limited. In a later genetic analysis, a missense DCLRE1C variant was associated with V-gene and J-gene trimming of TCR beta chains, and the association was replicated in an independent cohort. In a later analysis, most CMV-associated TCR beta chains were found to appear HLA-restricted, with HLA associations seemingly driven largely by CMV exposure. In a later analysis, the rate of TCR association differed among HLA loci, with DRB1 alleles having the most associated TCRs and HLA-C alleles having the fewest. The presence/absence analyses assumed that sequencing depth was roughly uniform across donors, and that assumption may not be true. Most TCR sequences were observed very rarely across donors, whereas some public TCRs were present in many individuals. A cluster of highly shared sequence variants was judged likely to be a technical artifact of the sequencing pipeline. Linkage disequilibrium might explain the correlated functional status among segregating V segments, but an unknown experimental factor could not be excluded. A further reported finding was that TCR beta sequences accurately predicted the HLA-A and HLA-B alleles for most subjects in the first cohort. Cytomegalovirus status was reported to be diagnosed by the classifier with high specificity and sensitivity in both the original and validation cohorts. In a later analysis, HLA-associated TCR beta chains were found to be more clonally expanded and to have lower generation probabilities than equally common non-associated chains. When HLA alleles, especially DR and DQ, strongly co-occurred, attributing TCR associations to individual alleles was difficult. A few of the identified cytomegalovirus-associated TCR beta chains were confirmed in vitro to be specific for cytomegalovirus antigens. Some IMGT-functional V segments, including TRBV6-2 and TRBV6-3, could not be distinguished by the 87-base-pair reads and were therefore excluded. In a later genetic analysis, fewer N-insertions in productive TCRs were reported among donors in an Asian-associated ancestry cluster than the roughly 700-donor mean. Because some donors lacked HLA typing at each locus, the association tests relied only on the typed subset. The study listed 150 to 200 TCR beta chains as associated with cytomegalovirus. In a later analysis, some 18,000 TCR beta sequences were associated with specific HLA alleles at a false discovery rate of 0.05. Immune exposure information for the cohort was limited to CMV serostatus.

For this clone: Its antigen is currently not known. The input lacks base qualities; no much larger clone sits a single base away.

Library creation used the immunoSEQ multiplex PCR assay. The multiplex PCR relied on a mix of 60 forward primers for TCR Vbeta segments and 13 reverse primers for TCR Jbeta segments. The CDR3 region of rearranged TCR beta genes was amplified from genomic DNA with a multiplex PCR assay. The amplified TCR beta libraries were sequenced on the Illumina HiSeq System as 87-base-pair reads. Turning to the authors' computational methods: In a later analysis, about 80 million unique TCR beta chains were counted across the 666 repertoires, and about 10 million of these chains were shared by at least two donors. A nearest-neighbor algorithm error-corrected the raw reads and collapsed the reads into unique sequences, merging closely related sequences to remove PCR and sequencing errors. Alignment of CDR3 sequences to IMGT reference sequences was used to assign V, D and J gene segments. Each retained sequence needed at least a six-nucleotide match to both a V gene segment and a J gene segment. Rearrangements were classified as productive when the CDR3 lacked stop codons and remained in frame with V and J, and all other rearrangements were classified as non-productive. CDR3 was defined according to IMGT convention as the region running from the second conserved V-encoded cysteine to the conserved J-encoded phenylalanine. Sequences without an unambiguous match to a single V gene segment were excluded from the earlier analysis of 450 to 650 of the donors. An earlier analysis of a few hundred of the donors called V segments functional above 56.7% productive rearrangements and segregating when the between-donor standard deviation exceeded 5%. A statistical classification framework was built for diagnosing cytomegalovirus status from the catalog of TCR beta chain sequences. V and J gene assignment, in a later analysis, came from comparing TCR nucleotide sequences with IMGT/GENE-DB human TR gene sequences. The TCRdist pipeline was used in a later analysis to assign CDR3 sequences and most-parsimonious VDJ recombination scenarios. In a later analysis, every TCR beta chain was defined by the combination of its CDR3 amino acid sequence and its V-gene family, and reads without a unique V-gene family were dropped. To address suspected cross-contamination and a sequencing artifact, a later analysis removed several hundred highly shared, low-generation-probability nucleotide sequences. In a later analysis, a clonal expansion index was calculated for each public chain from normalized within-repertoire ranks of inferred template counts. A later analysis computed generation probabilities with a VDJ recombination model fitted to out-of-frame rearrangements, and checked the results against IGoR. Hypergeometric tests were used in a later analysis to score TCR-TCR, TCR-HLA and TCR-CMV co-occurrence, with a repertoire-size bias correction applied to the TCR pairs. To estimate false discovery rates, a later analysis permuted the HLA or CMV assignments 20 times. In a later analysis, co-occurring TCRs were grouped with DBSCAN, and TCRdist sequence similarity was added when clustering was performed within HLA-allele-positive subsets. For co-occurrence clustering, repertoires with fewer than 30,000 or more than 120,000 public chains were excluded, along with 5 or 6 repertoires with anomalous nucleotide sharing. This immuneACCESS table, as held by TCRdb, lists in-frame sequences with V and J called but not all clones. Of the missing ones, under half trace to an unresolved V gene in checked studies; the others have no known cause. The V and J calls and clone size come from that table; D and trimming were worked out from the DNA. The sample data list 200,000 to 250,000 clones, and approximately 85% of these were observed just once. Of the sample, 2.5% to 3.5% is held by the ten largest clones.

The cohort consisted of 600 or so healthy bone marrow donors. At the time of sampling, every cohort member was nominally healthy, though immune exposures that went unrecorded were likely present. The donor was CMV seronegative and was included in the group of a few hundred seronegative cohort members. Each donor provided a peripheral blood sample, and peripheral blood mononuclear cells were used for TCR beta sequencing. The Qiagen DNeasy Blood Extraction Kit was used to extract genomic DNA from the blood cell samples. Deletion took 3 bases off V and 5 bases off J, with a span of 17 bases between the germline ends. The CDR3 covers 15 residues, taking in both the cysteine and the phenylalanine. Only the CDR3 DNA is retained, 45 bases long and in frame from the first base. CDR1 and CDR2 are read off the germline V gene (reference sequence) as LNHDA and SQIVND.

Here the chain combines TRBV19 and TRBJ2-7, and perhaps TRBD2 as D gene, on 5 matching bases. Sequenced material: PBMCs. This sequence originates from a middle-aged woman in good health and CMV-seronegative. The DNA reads TGTGCCAGTAGTATTCAAGGGCTAGCTGGTCACGAGCAGTACTTC. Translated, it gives CASSIQGLAGHEQYF.